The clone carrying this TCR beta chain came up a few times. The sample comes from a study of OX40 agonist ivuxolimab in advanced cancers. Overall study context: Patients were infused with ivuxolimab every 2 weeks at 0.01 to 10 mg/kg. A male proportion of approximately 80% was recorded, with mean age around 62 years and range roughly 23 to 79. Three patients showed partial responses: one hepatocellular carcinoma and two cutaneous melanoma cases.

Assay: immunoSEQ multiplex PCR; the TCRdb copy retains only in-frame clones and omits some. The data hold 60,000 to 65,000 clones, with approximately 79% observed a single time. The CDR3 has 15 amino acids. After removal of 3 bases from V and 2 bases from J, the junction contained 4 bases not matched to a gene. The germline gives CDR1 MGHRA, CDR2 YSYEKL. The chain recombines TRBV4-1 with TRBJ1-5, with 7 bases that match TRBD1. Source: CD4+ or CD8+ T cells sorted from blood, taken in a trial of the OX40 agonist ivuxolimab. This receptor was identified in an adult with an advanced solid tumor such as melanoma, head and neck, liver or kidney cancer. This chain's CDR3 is CASSHRQGGNQPQHF. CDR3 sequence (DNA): TGCGCCAGCAGCCACCGACAGGGCGGCAATCAGCCCCAGCATTTT.